Listed below are T cell receptor beta chains from one sample, sequenced in a study of OX40 agonist ivuxolimab in advanced cancers. Assay used: immunoSEQ multiplex PCR; TCRdb lists only in-frame clones, some missing. The table records 50,000 to 70,000 clones, approximately 92% of them present only once. The sequenced sample was CD4+ or CD8+ T cells sorted from blood, obtained in a trial of the OX40 agonist ivuxolimab. The receptors here all came from an adult with an advanced solid tumor such as melanoma, head and neck, liver or kidney cancer. Both conserved end residues are part of each CDR3. A D gene is named only where the DNA matches it firmly. Where a row states a size, it is once, few, many or the class of an expanded clone; other rows omit it.

>.|TRBV4-2|TRBJ2-1|TRBD2
CASSHGTSGSEQFF
TGTGCCAGCAGCCATGGGACTAGCGGGAGTGAGCAGTTCTTC
>.|TRBV19|TRBJ2-5|TRBD1
CASSIGSRGQQTQYF
TGTGCCAGTAGTATAGGAAGCAGGGGGCAACAGACCCAGTACTTC
>.|TRBV7-9|TRBJ2-7|.
CASSLARDTTYEQYF
TGTGCCAGCAGCTTAGCGCGGGACACTACCTACGAGCAGTACTTC
>few|TRBV7-3|TRBJ1-6|.
CASSRDTNSPLHF
TGTGCCAGCAGCCGAGACACCAATTCACCCCTCCACTTT
>once|TRBV11-2|TRBJ2-1|TRBD2
CASSPSGGTGFF
TGTGCCAGCAGCCCTAGCGGGGGAACCGGGTTCTTC
>.|TRBV6-1|TRBJ1-3|.
CASSEYILSSGNTIYF
TGTGCCAGCAGTGAATACATCCTAAGCTCTGGAAACACCATATATTTT
>.|TRBV4-1|TRBJ2-7|.
CASSLGRGGYEQYF
TGCGCCAGCAGCCTAGGCAGGGGTGGCTACGAGCAGTACTTC
>once|TRBV7-9|TRBJ2-2|TRBD1
CASSPTGTGAVGELFF
TGTGCCAGCAGTCCCACCGGTACAGGGGCGGTCGGGGAGCTGTTTTTT
>.|TRBV27|TRBJ2-1|TRBD2
CASSLSLRENEQFF
TGTGCCAGCAGTTTATCGTTGCGGGAGAATGAGCAGTTCTTC
>.|TRBV27|TRBJ2-2|.
CASSLLDRANTGELFF
TGTGCCAGCAGTTTACTAGACAGAGCTAACACCGGGGAGCTGTTTTTT
>.|TRBV10-1|TRBJ2-1|TRBD2
CASSKRELSEQFF
TGCGCCAGCAGTAAGCGGGAGCTAAGTGAGCAGTTCTTC
>.|TRBV27|TRBJ2-1|.
CASSPPGWDEQFF
TGTGCCAGCAGTCCCCCCGGTTGGGATGAGCAGTTCTTC
>.|TRBV27|TRBJ2-1|TRBD1
CASRGQGIGGYEQFF
TGTGCCAGCAGGGGACAGGGAATAGGTGGCTATGAGCAGTTCTTC
>.|TRBV27|TRBJ1-5|.
CASSIYARSNQPQHF
TGTGCCAGCAGTATATACGCCAGAAGCAATCAGCCCCAGCATTTT
>once|TRBV7-3|TRBJ2-1|.
CASSSTGPNEQFF
TGTGCCAGCAGCTCGACAGGACCCAATGAGCAGTTCTTC
>.|TRBV2|TRBJ1-2|TRBD1
CASSGTGGAGGRGYTF
TGTGCCAGCAGCGGGACAGGGGGCGCCGGAGGGAGAGGCTACACCTTC
>.|TRBV19|TRBJ2-4|TRBD2
CASSIGRGAGGPFNIQYF
TGTGCCAGTAGTATAGGGAGAGGAGCGGGAGGGCCCTTTAACATTCAGTACTTC
>.|TRBV9|TRBJ2-1|.
CASSSVGTAVNEQFF
TGTGCCAGCAGTAGCGTGGGTACAGCAGTGAATGAGCAGTTCTTC
>.|TRBV4-1|TRBJ2-7|.
CASSQAETGSYEQYF
TGCGCCAGCAGCCAAGCTGAGACAGGCTCCTACGAGCAGTACTTC
>.|TRBV19|TRBJ2-1|.
CASSIVGGGHNEQFF
TGTGCCAGTAGTATAGTTGGGGGAGGTCATAATGAGCAGTTCTTC
>.|TRBV27|TRBJ2-1|.
CASSMLGDRSYYNEQFF
TGTGCCAGCAGTATGCTGGGCGACAGGAGCTACTACAATGAGCAGTTCTTC
>.|TRBV18|TRBJ2-3|TRBD2
CASSPTSGSVDTQYF
TGTGCCAGCTCACCGACTAGCGGGAGTGTAGATACGCAGTATTTT
>.|TRBV7-9|TRBJ1-2|.
CASSPMGLYGYTF
TGTGCCAGCAGTCCGATGGGGCTCTATGGCTACACCTTC
>.|TRBV15|TRBJ2-7|TRBD2
CATSRGLAGTYEQYF
TGTGCCACCAGCAGAGGACTAGCGGGAACCTACGAGCAGTACTTC
>.|TRBV27|TRBJ1-3|.
CARRGIGNTIYF
TGTGCTCGTCGGGGGATAGGAAACACCATATATTTT
>once|TRBV27|TRBJ2-1|.
CASSLRAVSPYNEQFF
TGTGCCAGCAGTTTAAGGGCAGTCTCACCTTACAATGAGCAGTTCTTC
>.|TRBV27|TRBJ1-6|TRBD1
CASSPDRGYSPLHF
TGTGCCAGCAGTCCGGACAGGGGGTATTCACCCCTCCACTTT
>.|TRBV27|TRBJ1-4|.
CASSADSTATNEKLFF
TGTGCCAGCAGTGCAGACAGTACTGCAACTAATGAAAAACTGTTTTTT
>.|TRBV7-9|TRBJ2-1|.
CASSPTGIEQFF
TGTGCCAGCAGCCCAACGGGGATTGAGCAGTTCTTC
>.|TRBV14|TRBJ2-5|.
CASSQEARYQETQYF
TGTGCCAGCAGCCAAGAGGCAAGATACCAAGAGACCCAGTACTTC
>few|TRBV7-2|TRBJ2-5|.
CASSFVGGETQYF
TGTGCCAGCAGCTTCGTGGGGGGAGAGACCCAGTACTTC